Listed below are T cell receptor beta chains from one sample, sequenced in a study of tumor and adjacent non-tumor tissue in lung cancer. TCRdb analysed the multiplex PCR reads with MiXCR anew, one entry per CDR3 protein. The table has 75,000 to 95,000 distinct CDR3 sequences, roughly 72% seen once. Sequences were obtained from lung tumor tissue. These receptors were taken from a woman in her thirties or forties with non-small cell lung cancer. Both conserved end residues are trimmed from each CDR3. The D gene is left open where the match is weak. The size entry is marked missing in some rows and otherwise reads once, few, many or a size class.

size	J	V	D	CDR3
once	TRBJ2-7	TRBV6-6	-	ASGLGPQAYYEQY
-	TRBJ1-5	TRBV6-1	-	ASITQGVDNQPQH
-	TRBJ1-2	TRBV6-5	-	ARSTGSDYGYT
-	TRBJ2-7	TRBV2	-	ASRGFYEQY
-	TRBJ2-7	TRBV5-5	-	DSSFNYGAYEQY
many	TRBJ1-2	TRBV30	-	AWSGTVLLSNYGYT
-	TRBJ2-7	TRBV12-3/TRBV12-4	TRBD1	ASRHRGTGGYKQY
-	TRBJ2-3	TRBV11-2	-	ISSLSDTRY
-	TRBJ2-3	TRBV20-1	-	SAVRDCRTLLPEQY
-	TRBJ2-3	TRBV5-4	-	ASSSNLGGGTDTQY
-	TRBJ1-5	TRBV6-6	-	ASSYGQTNDPPQH
-	TRBJ2-3	TRBV20-1	-	SAQTIFAAGGPSTDTQY
-	TRBJ1-4	TRBV29-1	-	SVRLRDAEKLF
-	TRBJ2-3	TRBV4-1	TRBD2	ANSLLTSAGTDTQS
-	TRBJ2-3	TRBV11-2	-	TSNRTGTDITQY
-	TRBJ2-5	TRBV11-2	-	ASSLGLQHKGETQY
-	TRBJ2-7	TRBV11-3	-	ANSLERGKQY
-	TRBJ2-1	TRBV4-1	TRBD1	ATAQGANAEQF
-	TRBJ2-1	TRBV7-9	-	AISLKGVASGGNEQF
-	TRBJ2-2	TRBV6-2/TRBV6-3	TRBD1	TSRLLDRDAGELF
-	TRBJ2-3	TRBV29-1	TRBD2	SVDFSSAGLAHSDTQY
-	TRBJ2-5	TRBV2	TRBD1	ATTRDRGETQY
-	TRBJ2-5	TRBV5-1	-	ANSLGGLPEETQY